The next 31 T cell receptor beta chains were all read from a single sample in a study of tissue T cells after allogeneic stem cell transplantation. Libraries were prepared by immunoSEQ multiplex PCR; TCRdb keeps only in-frame clonotypes and omits some of them. The data contain 950 to 1,200 clones, about 39% of them seen just once; the ten biggest clones take up roughly 42%. Sample: stomach tissue, taken at autopsy. The receptor source for this set is a female patient aged 40-69 years with steroid-refractory graft-versus-host disease after an allogeneic stem cell transplant. Some T cells may be the graft donor's.

The gene calls are TRBV6-5 and TRBJ2-7; TRBD2 matches 7 bases. Germline CDR1 and CDR2: MNHEY and SVGAGI. Trimming at V came to 6 bases and at J to 6 bases, leaving 11 bases not matched to a gene. The CDR3 covers 14 residues. CDR3: CASRSSGPSGEQYF. CDR3 sequence (DNA): TGTGCCAGCAGGAGTAGCGGGCCCTCCGGCGAGCAGTACTTC.

The rearrangement uses TRBV4-2 and TRBJ1-2; D is unclear. With 1 base removed from V and 3 bases from J, the gap between germline ends came to 3 bases. CDR1 and CDR2 (germline): LGHNA, YNFKEQ. CDR3 length equals 12 residues. CDR3 bases: TGTGCCAGCAGCCAAGGAGACTATGGCTACACCTTC. Its translation: CASSQGDYGYTF.

This clone qualifies as large (0.1 to 1%). This chain links TRBV25-1 with TRBJ2-5, with D unclear. The CDR3 has 14 residues. Between the trimmed V and J ends, which lost 3 bases and 5 bases, there was a span of 13 bases. CDR1 is MGHDK and CDR2 is SYGVNS in the germline V gene. Here the CDR3 DNA reads TGTGCCAGCAGTGACTGGTCCAGCTCCGAGACCCAGTACTTC. Its protein product is CASSDWSSSETQYF. Full variable domain (rest looked up from reference TRBV25-1 and TRBJ2-5): EADIYQTPRYLVIGTGKKITLECSQTMGHDKMYWYQQDPGMELHLIHYSYGVNSTEKGDLSSESTVSRIRTEHFPLTLESARPSHTSQYLCASSDWSSSETQYFGPGTRLLVL.

The chain combines TRBV5-1 with TRBJ2-2, with a tentative D call TRBD2 (6 bases). Germline CDR1 and CDR2: SGHRS and YFSETQ. CDR3 length: 16 amino acids. V was clipped by 5 bases and J by 5 bases, with 19 bases between them. The CDR3 region is CASSPPGLFSTGELFF. The CDR3 DNA reads as TGCGCCAGCAGTCCGCCGGGACTGTTTAGTACCGGGGAGCTGTTTTTT.

J is TRBJ2-1 and V is TRBV5-1; the match to TRBD2 covers 8 bases. V trimming: 4 bases; J trimming: 6 bases; junction bases outside the gene matches: 9. In germline, CDR1 is SGHRS, CDR2 YFSETQ. This CDR3 spans 15 amino acids. For the CDR3, the DNA is TGCGCCAGCAGCCTTAAAGCGGGAGTTTCCAATGAGCAGTTCTTC. Protein: CASSLKAGVSNEQFF. Together with reference TRBV5-1 and TRBJ2-1, the CDR3 gives the full variable domain: KAGVTQTPRYLIKTRGQQVTLSCSPISGHRSVSWYQQTPGQGLQFLFEYFSETQRNKGNFPGRFSGRQFSNSRSEMNVSTLELGDSALYLCASSLKAGVSNEQFFGPGTRLTVL.

The V and J genes are TRBV29-1 and TRBJ2-1; TRBD1 might be the D (6 bases). Germline CDR1 reads SQVTM; CDR2 reads ANQGSEA. Deletions cut 0 bases from V and 7 bases from J, with 13 bases between. The CDR3 has 14 residues. CDR3 sequence: CSVEDKQGWNEQFF. DNA for the CDR3: TGCAGCGTTGAAGATAAGCAGGGGTGGAATGAGCAGTTCTTC.

The chain combines TRBV7-8 with TRBJ2-5, with D tentatively TRBD1 or TRBD2 (5 bases each). The length of the CDR3 is 14 residues. Trimming stripped 0 bases from V and 4 bases from J, with 9 bases between. Germline V gives CDR1 SGHVS, CDR2 FQNEAQ. CDR3 DNA sequence: TGTGCCAGCAGCTTAGCGGGGGTTGGAGAGACCCAGTACTTC. This translates into CASSLAGVGETQYF.

By share of the sample, this clone is large. V and J are TRBV10-1 and TRBJ2-5; 7 bases are a match to TRBD2. J lost 2 bases, V lost 4 bases, and 4 bases had no gene match. CDR1 is WNHNN, CDR2 SYGVQD, per germline (reference sequence). This CDR3 has 14 residues. CDR3 in DNA: TGCGCCAGCAGTGGGGGAGGGTATCAAGAGACCCAGTACTTC. Residues: CASSGGGYQETQYF.

The V and J genes are TRBV9 and TRBJ1-3, with no clear D. The V gene's germline CDR1 is SGDLS and CDR2 YYNGEE. V lost 3 bases, J lost 0 bases, and 16 bases lay in between. The CDR3 sequence is 17 residues long. In DNA, the CDR3 is TGTGCCAGCAGCGGCCGGGCAGGCCGGTACTCTGGAAACACCATATATTTT. This sequence encodes CASSGRAGRYSGNTIYF.

This clone has just one count. The chain combines TRBV27 with TRBJ2-3; D unclear. Trimming pared 10 bases from V and 5 bases from J, leaving 19 bases between. CDR1 is MNHEY, CDR2 SMNVEV, per germline (reference sequence). CDR3 length: 14 residues. The CDR3 DNA is TGTGCCACCGCGTTGCTGGGCACAGAAGATACGCAGTATTTT. Residues: CATALLGTEDTQYF.

This chain uses TRBV7-9 with TRBJ1-1; no firm D call. The CDR3 contains 15 residues. Germline V lookup: CDR1 SEHNR, CDR2 FQNEAQ (reference sequence). V was shortened by 3 bases and J by 0 bases, with 11 bases between the two germline ends. The CDR3 sequence is CASSFGLEMNTEAFF. The CDR3 DNA reads as TGTGCCAGCAGCTTTGGTTTAGAAATGAACACTGAAGCTTTCTTT.

CDR3 sequence: CASTRLAGARRELFF. CDR3 sequence (DNA): TGTGCCAGCACCAGGCTAGCGGGGGCCCGGCGGGAGCTGTTTTTT. The chain combines TRBV7-2 with TRBJ2-2; TRBD2 aligns across 10 bases. Germline V gene data show CDR1 as SGHTA and CDR2 as FQGNSA. The CDR3 loop spans 15 amino acids. Trimming cost V 7 bases and J 9 bases; bases outside gene matches: 11.

This clone has just a few counts. This chain connects TRBV14 to TRBJ2-7; 7 bases match TRBD2. Germline V CDR1 and CDR2: SGHDN, FVKESK. The CDR3 sequence is 16 residues long. Germline trimming cut 1 base from V and 2 bases from J; bases unmatched to any gene: 8. The CDR3 reads CASSQGRASGAYEQYF. The DNA for the CDR3 is TGTGCCAGCAGCCAAGGGAGGGCTAGCGGAGCCTACGAGCAGTACTTC.

The V and J genes are TRBV10-1 and TRBJ2-2, with D tentatively TRBD2 (6 bases). Germline-derived CDR1 and CDR2 are WNHNN and SYGVQD (reference sequence). The CDR3 length is 15 residues. V was trimmed by 0 bases and J by 5 bases, leaving 10 bases between them. The CDR3 reads CASSESAGRTGELFF. The CDR3 DNA is TGCGCCAGCAGTGAGTCGGCGGGAAGAACCGGGGAGCTGTTTTTT.

This chain joins TRBV20-1 and TRBJ1-3; D is undetermined. The germline V and J ends were trimmed by 6 bases and 4 bases, with 7 bases remaining between them. Germline loops: CDR1 DFQATT, CDR2 SNEGSKA (reference sequence). The CDR3 loop spans 11 amino acids. The CDR3 bases are TGCAGTGCGAGGGAGGGAAACACCATATATTTT. It yields the protein CSAREGNTIYF.

The genes are TRBV6-1 and TRBJ2-7; TRBD2 agrees at 10 bases. Germline V CDR1 and CDR2: MNHNS, SASEGT. This CDR3 region has 16 residues. The ends lost 0 bases at V and 2 bases at J; junction bases unmatched: 4. The CDR3 is CASSEAPSGSPYEQYF. For the CDR3, the DNA is TGTGCCAGCAGTGAAGCTCCTAGCGGGAGTCCCTACGAGCAGTACTTC.

The V and J genes are TRBV4-2 and TRBJ2-1; 10 nucleotides line up with TRBD2. There are 17 residues in the CDR3. Germline CDR1 and CDR2: LGHNA and YNFKEQ. The ends lost 6 bases at V and 8 bases at J; junction bases unmatched: 16. CDR3 coding DNA: TGTGCCAGCAGTCTTGTTCCCCTAGCGGGAGTACGCTATGAGCAGTTCTTC. Residues: CASSLVPLAGVRYEQFF.

The rearrangement links TRBV7-9 to TRBJ2-1, with D maybe TRBD1 (5 bases). The germline V gene has CDR1 SEHNR and CDR2 FQNEAQ (reference sequence). CDR3 length: 14 amino acids. V lost 0 bases, J lost 8 bases, and 11 bases lay in between. The CDR3 sequence: CASSLAGRGYEQFF. The CDR3 coding sequence is TGTGCCAGCAGCTTAGCGGGAAGGGGCTATGAGCAGTTCTTC.

This clone occurred a few times. This rearrangement joins TRBV5-5 to TRBJ2-5, with TRBD2 matching over 8 bases. The V gene's germline CDR1 is SGHKS and CDR2 YYEKEE (reference sequence). The CDR3 has 13 amino acids. Trimming cost V 2 bases and J 11 bases; bases outside gene matches: 8. The CDR3 bases are TGTGCCAGCAGCTTCTTAGCGGGGTCGGCTCAGTACTTC. It codes for CASSFLAGSAQYF.

The chain is built from TRBV6-5 and TRBJ1-4; possibly TRBD1 for D (5 bases). V was cut by 6 bases and J by 3 bases, with 14 bases left in between. Germline assignment: CDR1 MNHEY and CDR2 SVGAGI. The CDR3 contains 15 residues. The CDR3 DNA reads as TGTGCCAGCAGAAACGTAGGGGAGGCTAATGAAAAACTGTTTTTT. Translated, it gives CASRNVGEANEKLFF.

A few counts support this clone. Written as DNA, the CDR3 is TGCGCCAGCAGCTTGGTTGGGGGCGAGCAGTACTTC. Its translation: CASSLVGGEQYF. This chain links TRBV5-1 with TRBJ2-7; D may match TRBD1 or TRBD2 (5 bases each). V was trimmed by 0 bases and J by 6 bases, leaving 7 bases between them. Germline V CDR1 and CDR2: SGHRS, YFSETQ. CDR3 length equals 12 residues.

The V gene is TRBV6-5, the J gene TRBJ1-2; D is perhaps TRBD1 (6 bases). The CDR3 runs 12 residues. Germline CDR1 MNHEY, CDR2 SVGAGI. Trimming shortened V by 5 bases and J by 7 bases, and 11 bases separated the two germline ends. CDR3 sequence reads: CASSRRGGGYTF. CDR3 DNA: TGTGCCAGCAGTCGCAGGGGAGGTGGCTACACCTTC.

This rearrangement joins TRBV5-4 to TRBJ2-3; the match to TRBD1 covers 8 bases. There are 15 residues in the CDR3. The V gene end was trimmed by 4 bases and the J gene end by 4 bases; junction bases not matched to a gene: 8. Looked up from germline, CDR1 is SGHNT and CDR2 is YYREEE (reference sequence). The CDR3 protein is CASSRDRGSADTQYF. CDR3 nucleotide sequence: TGTGCCAGCAGCCGAGACAGGGGTTCGGCAGATACGCAGTATTTT.

This clone was recorded only once. Mismatch with germline at one junction end may stem from a read error. The V call is TRBV7-9, the J call TRBJ1-2; a weak D match, TRBD1 (5 bases). The CDR3 consists of 12 residues. Germline values: CDR1 SEHNR, CDR2 FQNEAQ (reference sequence). For the CDR3, the DNA is TGTGCCAGCAGCCCCGGGGGGGATGGCCACACCTTC. Encoded protein: CASSPGGDGHTF.

The rearrangement joins TRBV11-2 to TRBJ1-3, with D uncertain. The CDR3 has 13 residues. The V end was cut by 1 base, the J end by 4 bases, with 5 bases between. Germline CDR1 and CDR2: SGHAT and FQNNGV. The DNA for the CDR3 is TGTGCCAGCAGCTTAGGCCCCGGAAACACCATATATTTT. It codes for CASSLGPGNTIYF.

By sample fraction, this clone is medium-sized (0.01 to 0.1%). The chain is built from TRBV9 and TRBJ1-6; 7 bases agree with TRBD1. Germline V gene data show CDR1 as SGDLS and CDR2 as YYNGEE. The CDR3 has 14 residues. Losses at the gene ends were 3 bases for V and 4 bases for J; bases not matched to a gene: 1. As DNA, the CDR3 is TGTGCCAGCAGCGCGACAGGGTATAATTCACCCCTCCACTTT. It translates to CASSATGYNSPLHF.

V is TRBV11-2 and J is TRBJ2-1, with TRBD1 identical over 7 bases. The CDR3 length is 16 residues. CDR1 SGHAT and CDR2 FQNNGV come from the germline V gene. The V gene end was trimmed by 6 bases and the J gene end by 0 bases; junction bases not matched to a gene: 8. The CDR3 sequence: CASRGPGQSSYNEQFF. In DNA form, the CDR3 reads TGTGCCAGCAGGGGCCCGGGACAGAGCTCCTACAATGAGCAGTTCTTC.

V and J are TRBV25-1 and TRBJ2-5; D is unclear. This CDR3 is built from 11 residues. V lost 1 base, J lost 5 bases, and 2 bases lay in between. Per germline, CDR1 MGHDK and CDR2 SYGVNS. The CDR3 sequence is CASSEWETQYF. Here the CDR3 DNA reads TGTGCCAGCAGTGAATGGGAGACCCAGTACTTC.

J is TRBJ2-7 and V is TRBV7-9; D is perhaps TRBD1 (5 bases). The CDR3 runs to 12 residues. V lost 7 bases, J lost 6 bases, and 13 bases lay in between. The germline V gene has CDR1 SEHNR and CDR2 FQNEAQ (reference sequence). CDR3 bases: TGTGCCAGCACTCGAACTCAGGGCGAGCAGTACTTC. Residues: CASTRTQGEQYF. The variable domain in full, completed from reference TRBV7-9 and TRBJ2-7, reads DTGVSQNPRHKITKRGQNVTFRCDPISEHNRLYWYRQTLGQGPEFLTYFQNEAQLEKSRLLSDRFSAERPKGSFSTLEIQRTEQGDSAMYLCASTRTQGEQYFGPGTRLTVT.

The rearrangement joins TRBV25-1 to TRBJ1-4; D is perhaps TRBD1 (6 bases). Germline CDR1 MGHDK, CDR2 SYGVNS. There are 15 residues in the CDR3. V was pared by 4 bases and J by 8 bases, with 17 bases between. This CDR3 reads CASSGPVWQGEKLFF. The CDR3 nucleotides read TGTGCCAGCAGTGGCCCGGTTTGGCAGGGGGAAAAACTGTTTTTT.

The rearrangement links TRBV18 to TRBJ1-2; 7 bases agree with TRBD1. The CDR3 is 14 amino acids. Trimming took 6 bases from V and 5 from J; bases not matched to a gene: 9. CDR1 and CDR2 (germline): KGHSH, LQKENI. CDR3 in DNA: TGTGCCAGCTCCGGGACAGCCTTAGGGTATGGCTACACCTTC. Encoded protein: CASSGTALGYGYTF.